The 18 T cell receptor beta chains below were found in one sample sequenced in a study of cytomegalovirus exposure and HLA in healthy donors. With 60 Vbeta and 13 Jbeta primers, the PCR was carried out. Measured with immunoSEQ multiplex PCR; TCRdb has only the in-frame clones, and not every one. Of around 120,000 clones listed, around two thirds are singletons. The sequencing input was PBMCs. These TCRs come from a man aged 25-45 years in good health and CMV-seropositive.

CDR3 coding DNA: TGTGCCAGCTCACCACCCCCAGGGGTTTACGAGCAGTACTTC. Its translation: CASSPPPGVYEQYF. V usage is TRBV18 and J usage is TRBJ2-7; tentatively, D is TRBD1 (6 bases). Germline loops: CDR1 KGHSH, CDR2 LQKENI. The CDR3 loop spans 14 amino acids. The germline V and J ends were trimmed by 0 bases and 4 bases, with 10 bases remaining between them.

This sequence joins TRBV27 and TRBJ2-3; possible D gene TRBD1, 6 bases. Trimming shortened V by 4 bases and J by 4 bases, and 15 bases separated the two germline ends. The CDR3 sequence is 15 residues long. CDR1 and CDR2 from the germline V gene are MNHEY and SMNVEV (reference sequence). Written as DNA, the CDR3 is TGTGCCAGCAGTTCTGGGACACGGGGCGCAGATACGCAGTATTTT. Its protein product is CASSSGTRGADTQYF.

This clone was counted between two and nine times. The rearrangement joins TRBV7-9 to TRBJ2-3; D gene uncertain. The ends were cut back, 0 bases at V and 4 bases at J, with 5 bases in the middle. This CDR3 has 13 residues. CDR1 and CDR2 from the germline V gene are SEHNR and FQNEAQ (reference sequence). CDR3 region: CASSLAAADTQYF. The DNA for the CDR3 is TGTGCCAGCAGCTTAGCTGCAGCAGATACGCAGTATTTT.

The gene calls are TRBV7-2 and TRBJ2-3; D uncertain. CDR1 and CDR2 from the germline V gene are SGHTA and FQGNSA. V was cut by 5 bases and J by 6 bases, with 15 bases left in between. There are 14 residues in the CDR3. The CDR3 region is CASSRLSTGDTQYF. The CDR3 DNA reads TGTGCCAGCAGCCGGCTCTCGACCGGGGATACGCAGTATTTT.

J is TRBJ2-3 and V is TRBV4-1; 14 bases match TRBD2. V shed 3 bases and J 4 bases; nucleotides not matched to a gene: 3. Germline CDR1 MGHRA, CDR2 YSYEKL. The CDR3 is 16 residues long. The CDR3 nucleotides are TGCGCCAGCAGCCACGGACTAGCGGGGGGTGCAGATACGCAGTATTTT. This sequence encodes CASSHGLAGGADTQYF.

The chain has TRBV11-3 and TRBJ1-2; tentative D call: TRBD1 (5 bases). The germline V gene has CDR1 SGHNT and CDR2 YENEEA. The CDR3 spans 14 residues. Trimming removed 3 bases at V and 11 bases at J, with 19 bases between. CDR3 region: CASSLGGQKGRYTF. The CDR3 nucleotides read TGTGCCAGCAGCTTGGGGGGTCAGAAGGGACGGTACACCTTC.

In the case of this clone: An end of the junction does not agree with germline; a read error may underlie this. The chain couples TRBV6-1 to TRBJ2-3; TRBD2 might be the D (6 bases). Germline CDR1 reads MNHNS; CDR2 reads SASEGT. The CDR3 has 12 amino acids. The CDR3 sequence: CASRTTSDTQYF. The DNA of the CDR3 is TGCGCATCAAGGACTACCTCGGATACGCAGTATTTT.

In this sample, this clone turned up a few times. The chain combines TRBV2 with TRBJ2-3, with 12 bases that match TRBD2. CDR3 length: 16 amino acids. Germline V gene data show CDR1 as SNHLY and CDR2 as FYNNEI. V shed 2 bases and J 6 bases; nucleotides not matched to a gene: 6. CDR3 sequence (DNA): TGTGCCAGCAGTGAAATGGCTAGCGGGGGGGCGGATACGCAGTATTTT. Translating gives CASSEMASGGADTQYF.

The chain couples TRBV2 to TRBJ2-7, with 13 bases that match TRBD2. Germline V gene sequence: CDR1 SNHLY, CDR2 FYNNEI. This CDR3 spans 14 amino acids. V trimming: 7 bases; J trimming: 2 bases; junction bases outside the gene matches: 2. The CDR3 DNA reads TGTGCCAGCATGACTAGCGGGGGGCCCTACGAGCAGTACTTC. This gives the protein CASMTSGGPYEQYF. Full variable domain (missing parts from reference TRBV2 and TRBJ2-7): EPEVTQTPSHQVTQMGQEVILRCVPISNHLYFYWYRQILGQKVEFLVSFYNNEISEKSEIFDDQFSVERPDGSNFTLKIRSTKLEDSAMYFCASMTSGGPYEQYFGPGTRLTVT.

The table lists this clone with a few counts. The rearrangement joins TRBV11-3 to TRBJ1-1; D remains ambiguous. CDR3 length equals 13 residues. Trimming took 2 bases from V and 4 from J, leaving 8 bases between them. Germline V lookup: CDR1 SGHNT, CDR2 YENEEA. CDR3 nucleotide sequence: TGTGCCAGCAGCTTAAACCGGGGCACTGAAGCTTTCTTT. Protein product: CASSLNRGTEAFF.

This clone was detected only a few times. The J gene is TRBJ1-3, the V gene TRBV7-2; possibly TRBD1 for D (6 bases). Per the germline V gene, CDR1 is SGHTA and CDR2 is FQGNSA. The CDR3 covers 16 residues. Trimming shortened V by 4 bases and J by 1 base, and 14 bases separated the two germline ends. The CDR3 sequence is CASSWSGGFSGNTIYF. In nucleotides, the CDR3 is TGTGCCAGCAGCTGGTCTGGGGGCTTTTCTGGAAACACCATATATTTT.

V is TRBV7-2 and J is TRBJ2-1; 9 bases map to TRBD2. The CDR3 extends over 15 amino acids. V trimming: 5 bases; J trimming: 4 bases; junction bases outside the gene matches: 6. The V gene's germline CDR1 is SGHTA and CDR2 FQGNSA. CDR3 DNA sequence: TGTGCCAGCAGCAAGACTAGCGGAACATACAATGAGCAGTTCTTC. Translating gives CASSKTSGTYNEQFF.

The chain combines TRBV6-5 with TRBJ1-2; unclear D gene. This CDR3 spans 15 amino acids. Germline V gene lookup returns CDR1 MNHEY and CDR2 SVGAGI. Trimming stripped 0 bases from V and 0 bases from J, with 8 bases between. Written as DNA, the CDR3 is TGTGCCAGCAGTTACTCAGCGGCTTCTAACTATGGCTACACCTTC. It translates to CASSYSAASNYGYTF.

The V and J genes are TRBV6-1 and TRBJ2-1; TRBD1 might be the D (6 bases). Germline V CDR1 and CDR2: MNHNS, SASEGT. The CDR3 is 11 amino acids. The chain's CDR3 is CAARGYNEQFF. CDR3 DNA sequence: TGTGCAGCAAGGGGGTACAATGAGCAGTTCTTC.

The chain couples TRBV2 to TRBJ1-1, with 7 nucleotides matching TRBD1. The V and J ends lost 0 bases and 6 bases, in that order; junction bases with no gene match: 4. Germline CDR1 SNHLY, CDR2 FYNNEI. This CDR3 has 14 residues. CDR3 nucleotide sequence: TGTGCCAGCAGTGAAGCAAGGGGGCTGGCTGAAGCTTTCTTT. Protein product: CASSEARGLAEAFF.

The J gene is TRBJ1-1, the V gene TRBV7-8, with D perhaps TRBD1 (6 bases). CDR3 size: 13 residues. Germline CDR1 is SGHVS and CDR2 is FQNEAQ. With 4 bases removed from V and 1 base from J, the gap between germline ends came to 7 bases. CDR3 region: CASSWGQNTEAFF. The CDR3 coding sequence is TGTGCCAGCAGCTGGGGACAGAACACTGAAGCTTTCTTT.

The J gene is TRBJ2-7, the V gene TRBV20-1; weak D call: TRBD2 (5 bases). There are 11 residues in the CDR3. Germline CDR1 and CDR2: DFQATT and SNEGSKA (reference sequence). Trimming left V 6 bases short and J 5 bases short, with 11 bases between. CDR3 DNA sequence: TGCAGTGCCAGACTACGGGACGAGCAGTACTTC. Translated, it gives CSARLRDEQYF.

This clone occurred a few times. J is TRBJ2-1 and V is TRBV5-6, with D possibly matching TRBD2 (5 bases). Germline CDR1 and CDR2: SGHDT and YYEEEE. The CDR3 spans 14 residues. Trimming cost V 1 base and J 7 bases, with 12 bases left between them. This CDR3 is CASSLLGSGNEQFF. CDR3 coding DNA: TGTGCCAGCAGCTTGCTGGGGTCGGGAAATGAGCAGTTCTTC. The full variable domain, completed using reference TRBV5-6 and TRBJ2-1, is DAGVTQSPTHLIKTRGQQVTLRCSPKSGHDTVSWYQQALGQGPQFIFQYYEEEERQRGNFPDRFSGHQFPNYSSELNVNALLLGDSALYLCASSLLGSGNEQFFGPGTRLTVL.